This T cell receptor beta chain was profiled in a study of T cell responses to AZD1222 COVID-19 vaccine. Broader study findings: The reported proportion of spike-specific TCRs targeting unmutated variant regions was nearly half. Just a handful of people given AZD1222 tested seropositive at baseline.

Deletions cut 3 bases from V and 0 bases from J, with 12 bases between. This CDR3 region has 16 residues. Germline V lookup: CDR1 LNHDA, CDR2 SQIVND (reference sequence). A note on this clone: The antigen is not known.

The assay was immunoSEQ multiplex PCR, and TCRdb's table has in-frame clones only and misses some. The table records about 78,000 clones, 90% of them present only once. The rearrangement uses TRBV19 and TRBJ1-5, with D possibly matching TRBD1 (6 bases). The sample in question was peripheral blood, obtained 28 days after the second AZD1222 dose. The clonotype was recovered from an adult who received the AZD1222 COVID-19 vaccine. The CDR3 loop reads CASSMRTVYSNQPQHF. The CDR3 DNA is TGTGCCAGTAGTATGAGGACAGTATATAGCAATCAGCCCCAGCATTTT.